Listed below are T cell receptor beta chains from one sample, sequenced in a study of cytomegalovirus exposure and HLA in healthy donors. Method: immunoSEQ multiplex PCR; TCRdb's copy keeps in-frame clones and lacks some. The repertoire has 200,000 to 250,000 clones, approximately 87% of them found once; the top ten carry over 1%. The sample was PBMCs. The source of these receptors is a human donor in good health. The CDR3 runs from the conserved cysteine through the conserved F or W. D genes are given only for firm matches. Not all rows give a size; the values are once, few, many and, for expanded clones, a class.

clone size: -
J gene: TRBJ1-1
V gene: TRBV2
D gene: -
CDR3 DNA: TGTGCCAGCAGCTACCGGGACAATGAAGCTTTCTTT
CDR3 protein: CASSYRDNEAFF

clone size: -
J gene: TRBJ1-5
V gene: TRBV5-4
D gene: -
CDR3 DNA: TGTGCCAGCAGCCCGGGGGGGGGCAATCAGCCCCAGCATTTT
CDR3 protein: CASSPGGGNQPQHF

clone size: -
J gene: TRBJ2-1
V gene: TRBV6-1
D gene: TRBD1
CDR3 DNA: TGTGCCAGCAGTCATTCGGACAGGGAATACAATGAGCAGTTCTTC
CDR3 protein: CASSHSDREYNEQFF

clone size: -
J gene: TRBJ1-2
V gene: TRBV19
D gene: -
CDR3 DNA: TGTGCCAGTAGTATCGGGGTTTTAGGCGGCTACACCTTC
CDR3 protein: CASSIGVLGGYTF

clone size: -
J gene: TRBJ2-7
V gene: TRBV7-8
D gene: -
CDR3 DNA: TGTGCCAGCAGCTCTACCGCCTACGAGCAGTACTTC
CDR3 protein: CASSSTAYEQYF

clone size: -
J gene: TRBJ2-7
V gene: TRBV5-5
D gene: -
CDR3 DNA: TGTGCCAGCAGCTTGAGTGCGTACGAGCAGTACTTC
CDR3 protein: CASSLSAYEQYF

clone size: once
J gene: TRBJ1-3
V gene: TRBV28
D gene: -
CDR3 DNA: TGTGCCAGCAGTTTCCCCAGTGCCTCTGGAAACACCATATATTTT
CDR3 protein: CASSFPSASGNTIYF

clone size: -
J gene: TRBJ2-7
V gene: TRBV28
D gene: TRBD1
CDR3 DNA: TGTGCCAGCAGCTATGTAGGACAGGGGGTGTTATTCTACGAGCAGTACTTC
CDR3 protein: CASSYVGQGVLFYEQYF

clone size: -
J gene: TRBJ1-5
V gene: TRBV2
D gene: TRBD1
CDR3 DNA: TGTGCCAGCGGGTCGCGGACAGGGGCCCAAGGGCCCCAGCATTTT
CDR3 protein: CASGSRTGAQGPQHF

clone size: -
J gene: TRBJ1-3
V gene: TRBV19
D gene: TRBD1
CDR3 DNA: TGTGCCAGTAGTCCCGGGACAGGGGAAAACACCATATATTTT
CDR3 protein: CASSPGTGENTIYF

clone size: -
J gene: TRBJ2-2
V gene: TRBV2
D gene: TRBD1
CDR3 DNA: TGTGCCAGCAGCGACTCGGGACAGCCCACCGGGGAGCTGTTTTTT
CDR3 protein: CASSDSGQPTGELFF

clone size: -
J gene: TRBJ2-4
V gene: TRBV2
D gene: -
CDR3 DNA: TGTGCCAGCAGTGAAGCGAAGGGGCAGGTTTTTGACATTCAGTACTTC
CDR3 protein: CASSEAKGQVFDIQYF

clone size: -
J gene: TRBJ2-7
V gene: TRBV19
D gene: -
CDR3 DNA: TGTGCCAGTAGTATCAGGGGGGCGCGAAGGCACTACGAGCAGTACTTC
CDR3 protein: CASSIRGARRHYEQYF

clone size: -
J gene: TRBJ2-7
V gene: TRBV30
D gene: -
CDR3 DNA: TGTGCCTGGAGTATAAGGGGGGGATACTCCTACGAGCAGTACTTC
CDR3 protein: CAWSIRGGYSYEQYF

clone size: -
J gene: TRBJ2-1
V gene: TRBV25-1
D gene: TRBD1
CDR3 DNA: TGTGCCAGCAGTGAATCCCTGAGGACAGGGGTATGGAATGAGCAGTTCTTC
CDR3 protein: CASSESLRTGVWNEQFF

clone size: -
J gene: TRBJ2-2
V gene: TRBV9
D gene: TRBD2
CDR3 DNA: TGTGCCAGCAGCCCTCGTAGAGGGGGGACTAGCGGGAGGGTAAACACCGGGGAGCTGTTTTTT
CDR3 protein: CASSPRRGGTSGRVNTGELFF

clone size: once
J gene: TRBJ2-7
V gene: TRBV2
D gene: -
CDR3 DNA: TGTGCCAGCAGTCCCGTATCCTACGAGCAGTACTTC
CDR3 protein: CASSPVSYEQYF

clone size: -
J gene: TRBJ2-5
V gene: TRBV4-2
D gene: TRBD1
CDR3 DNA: TGTGCCAGCAGCCGACTACTACAGGGGCAGGGGCAAGAGACCCAGTACTTC
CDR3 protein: CASSRLLQGQGQETQYF

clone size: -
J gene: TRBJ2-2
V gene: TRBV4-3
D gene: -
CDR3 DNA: TGCGCCAGCAGCCCTGGAAGGGGCGCTAACACCGGGGAGCTGTTTTTT
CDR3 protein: CASSPGRGANTGELFF

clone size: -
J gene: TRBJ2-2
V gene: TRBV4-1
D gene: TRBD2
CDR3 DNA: TGCGCCAGCAGCCTTAGCGGGAGTATTAGCACCGGGGAGCTGTTTTTT
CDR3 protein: CASSLSGSISTGELFF

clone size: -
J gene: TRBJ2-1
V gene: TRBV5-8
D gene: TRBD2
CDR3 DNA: TGTGCCAGCAGCCAAACACTAGCGGGAGGCACCTACAATGAGCAGTTCTTC
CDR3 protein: CASSQTLAGGTYNEQFF

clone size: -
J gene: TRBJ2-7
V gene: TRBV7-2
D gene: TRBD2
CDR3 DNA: TGTGCCAGCACCAGAGGGACTAGCGGGAGCTACGAGCAGTACTTC
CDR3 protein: CASTRGTSGSYEQYF

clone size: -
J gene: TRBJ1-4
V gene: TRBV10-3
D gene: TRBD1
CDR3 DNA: TGTGCCATCAGTGACGGGCAGGGGGGAGAAAAACTGTTTTTT
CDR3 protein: CAISDGQGGEKLFF

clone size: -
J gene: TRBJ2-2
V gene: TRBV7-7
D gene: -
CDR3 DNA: TGTGCTAGCAGCTCCGTGGCGGGAAACACCGGGGAGCTGTTTTTT
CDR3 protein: CASSSVAGNTGELFF

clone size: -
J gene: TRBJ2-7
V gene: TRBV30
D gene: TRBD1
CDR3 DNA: TGTGCCTGGGGGACAGGCACCTACGAGCAGTACTTC
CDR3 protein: CAWGTGTYEQYF

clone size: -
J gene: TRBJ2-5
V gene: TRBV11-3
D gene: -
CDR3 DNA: TGTGCCAGCAGCTCCGAGACTAGTAGGGAGACCCAGTACTTC
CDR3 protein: CASSSETSRETQYF